This TCR beta chain was retrieved from a study of blood T cell repertoires in COVID-19. Overall study: The United States, Italy and Spain provided the acute and convalescent COVID-19 samples.

Assignment of participants to cohorts was predicated upon participant-reported clinical history. Per the original methods: It was from reference gene primer amplification that nucleated cell counts were estimated. Method: immunoSEQ multiplex PCR; TCRdb's copy keeps in-frame clones and lacks some. Clone size and V and J calls were adopted from that table, with D and trimming inferred from the DNA. The sample holds approximately 250,000 clones, about 91% seen once. The origin of this receptor is a woman in her thirties or forties with acute COVID-19. The sample was PBMCs or T cells enriched from blood (not recorded which).

The CDR3 DNA is TGTGCCAGCAGCGTAATCGGAAGACAGCGAAACACCGGGGAGCTGTTTTTT. This sequence encodes CASSVIGRQRNTGELFF. The chain carries TRBV9 and TRBJ2-2; perhaps TRBD1 as D (5 bases). The CDR3 is 17 amino acids. The germline V gene encodes CDR1 SGDLS and CDR2 YYNGEE. V gave up 1 base and J gave up 2 bases, with 15 bases separating them.